What follows is one T cell receptor (beta chain) and its context. This clonotype was recorded many times. No cognate antigen has been identified for it. No much larger clonotype is one base removed from it; base qualities were not supplied. The data stem from a study of response to subunit inactivated influenza vaccine (dated by TCRdb to between 2018 and 2020). In the study overall: To follow how T cells responded to a trivalent subunit inactivated influenza vaccine, the researchers relied on deep quantitative profiling of the T cell receptor repertoire. Here is what the overall study found, with its caveats: According to the authors, only a limited number of new T cells may be recruited by each seasonal influenza vaccination.

Library creation used RT-PCR. The run used an Illumina HiSeq 2500. The raw public data were reprocessed by TCRdb itself: fastp quality trimming at Q25, MiXCR clonotype calling, in-frame beta chains only. Identical CDR3 proteins give one entry, which carries the most common genes and DNA. In this sample the table shows around 480,000 distinct CDR3 sequences, 16% of which occur a single time. The biggest ten clones account for less than 4% of the sample. The sequence was collected from a man aged 50-75 years who received an inactivated influenza vaccine. Donor details come from another sample of the same person, matched by shared clones. Here the sequenced sample was CD4+ T cells sorted from PBMCs, taken less than 25 months after vaccination.

The base sequence is TGTGCCAGCAGCACTTGGGGGTTGAACACTGAAGCTTTCTTT. Its protein is CASSTWGLNTEAFF. In this chain, TRBV6-1 is recombined with TRBJ1-1, with TRBD1 as a weak D call on 5 bases. Trimming takes 6 bases from V and 0 bases from J, and the germline ends sit 11 bases apart. The CDR3 starts with the cysteine, ends with the phenylalanine, and has 14 residues. Solely the CDR3 DNA is kept, with 42 bases framed from the first base. The germline V gene provides CDR1 MNHNS and CDR2 SASEGT.